Each of the 10 T cell receptor delta chains below was sequenced from the same sample in a study of gammadelta T cells in human blood. TCRdb reprocessed the RT-PCR reads using CATT. This sample has fewer than 650 delta-chain clones, with less than 65% found just once. Sequencing was performed on non-Vgamma9Vdelta2 gamma-delta T cells from fetal blood. The receptors here all came from a human fetus.

A note on this clone: A far larger clone differs by one base, so this is likely a read error. The identical CDR3 is also encoded by other nucleotide sequences in the sample. The rearrangement joins TRDV1 to TRDJ2; 10 bases line up with TRDD3. Looked up from germline, CDR1 is TSWWSYY and CDR2 is QGS. The CDR3 length is 18 residues. The CDR3 spells CALGKGWGIPILTAQLFF. The CDR3 DNA reads TGTGCCCTTGGGAAAGGTTGGGGGATACCCATTTTGACAGCACAACTCTTCTTT.

By share, this clone counts as large (0.1 to 1%). Other DNA sequences of this sample code for an identical CDR3. This chain links TRDV2 with TRDJ3, with D possibly TRDD2 on 5 matching bases. V lost 0 bases to trimming and J lost 0 bases, with 20 bases between them. The CDR3 loop spans 21 amino acids. Germline V gene data show CDR1 as GEAIGNYY and CDR2 as EKD. The CDR3 is CACDTFLGSVLNSWDTRQMFF. The CDR3 coding sequence is TGTGCCTGTGACACCTTCCTTGGCTCCGTACTGAACTCCTGGGACACCCGACAGATGTTTTTC.

This clone has just one count. It may be a read error: a sequence one base away is much more abundant. V and J are TRDV2 and TRDJ3; 9 bases map to TRDD3. The V gene end was trimmed by 0 bases and the J gene end by 0 bases; junction bases not matched to a gene: 5. The CDR3 extends over 19 amino acids. Germline V gives CDR1 GEAIGNYY, CDR2 EKD. The CDR3 loop reads CACDTDYWGSSWDTRQMFF. In nucleotides, the CDR3 is TGTGCCTGTGACACCGATTACTGGGGGAGCTCCTGGGACACCCGACAGATGTTTTTC.

Sample share makes this clone large. This sample also contains other DNA sequences that code for the same CDR3. The genes are TRDV2 and TRDJ2, with TRDD3 identical over 7 bases. CDR3 length equals 15 residues. Germline V gene sequence: CDR1 GEAIGNYY, CDR2 EKD. J lost 4 bases, V lost 0 bases, and 4 bases had no gene match. CDR3 in DNA: TGTGCCTGTGACACCGGCTGGGGGCCGACAGCACAACTCTTCTTT. This encodes CACDTGWGPTAQLFF.

This clone was seen only once. This is likely an artifact of a read error, given a far larger clone one base away. This sample includes further DNA sequences coding for the same CDR3. The rearrangement joins TRDV2 to TRDJ1, with 9 bases aligning to TRDD3. CDR1 is GEAIGNYY and CDR2 is EKD in the germline V gene. CDR3 size: 16 residues. With V trimmed by 0 bases and J by 0 bases, 4 bases remained unmatched. The CDR3 region has the DNA TGTGCCTGTGACACCCCCCTGGGGGATTACACCGATAAACTCATCTTT. Protein: CACDTPLGDYTDKLIF.

This clone is judged large. The rearrangement links TRDV2 to TRDJ3; 9 bases fit TRDD3. The CDR3 consists of 20 residues. With V trimmed by 1 base and J by 0 bases, 9 bases remained unmatched. Germline V CDR1 and CDR2: GEAIGNYY, EKD. The CDR3 is CACDTSYWGTSSWDTRQMFF. Written as DNA, the CDR3 is TGTGCCTGTGACACGTCTTACTGGGGGACTAGCTCCTGGGACACCCGACAGATGTTTTTC.

This clone has a handful of counts. Given a far larger clone just one base away, this is likely a sequencing read error. The gene calls are TRDV2 and TRDJ3, with D possibly being TRDD3 (6 bases). Germline V lookup: CDR1 GEAIGNYY, CDR2 EKD. This CDR3 is 19 amino acids long. The CDR3: CACDKVEDTGSWGTRQMFF. The CDR3 DNA follows: TGTGCCTGTGACAAAGTGGAAGATACCGGCTCCTGGGGCACCCGACAGATGTTTTTC.

In its sample, this clone was seen a few times. This likely came from a read error, as a far larger clone is one base away. Other DNA variants within this sample encode the same CDR3. The chain carries TRDV1 and TRDJ1; D unclear. Germline V gene lookup returns CDR1 TSWWSYY and CDR2 QGS. The CDR3 is 16 amino acids. The V end was cut by 0 bases, the J end by 0 bases, with 11 bases between. The CDR3 reads CALGELGDLYTDKLIF. CDR3 nucleotides: TGTGCTCTTGGGGAACTGGGTGATTTGTACACCGATAAACTCATCTTT.

With regard to this clone: This likely reflects a read error, since a far larger clone is one base away. This chain links TRDV3 with TRDJ3, with 9 positions matching TRDD3. The CDR3 has 20 amino acids. Germline CDR1 and CDR2: TVYSNPD and GDNSRS (reference sequence). The trim removed 4 bases at V and 2 bases at J, leaving 18 bases unmatched. The CDR3 spells CACSYSYTGGSAWDTRQMFF. The CDR3 DNA is TGTGCCTGCTCCTACTCCTATACTGGGGGAAGCGCCTGGGACACCCGACAGATGTTTTTC.

This clone has more than one count but fewer than ten. A read error likely explains this, since a far larger clone differs by one base. The DNA is left out, because the CDR3 cannot be placed on it with certainty; the CDR3 is given as TCRdb lists it. The chain joins TRDV3 to TRDJ3; TRDD3, the table's D call, lacks a check against the DNA. The length of the CDR3 is 20 amino acids, counting both ends. Germline V gives CDR1 TVYSNPD, CDR2 GDNSRS (reference sequence). The CDR3 region is CACSYSCTGGSTWDTRQMFF.